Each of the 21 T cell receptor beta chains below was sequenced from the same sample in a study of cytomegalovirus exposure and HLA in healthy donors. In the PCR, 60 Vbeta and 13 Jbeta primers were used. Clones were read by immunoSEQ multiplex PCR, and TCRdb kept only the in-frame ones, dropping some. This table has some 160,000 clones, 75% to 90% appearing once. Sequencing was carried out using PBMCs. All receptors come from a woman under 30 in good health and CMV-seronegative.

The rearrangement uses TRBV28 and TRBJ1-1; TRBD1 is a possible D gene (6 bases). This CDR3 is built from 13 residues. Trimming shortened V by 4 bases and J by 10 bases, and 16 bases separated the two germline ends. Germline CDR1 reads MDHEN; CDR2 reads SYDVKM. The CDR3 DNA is TGTGCCAGCAGTTCTTCAGACAGGTGGGGAGCTTTCTTT. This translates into CASSSSDRWGAFF.

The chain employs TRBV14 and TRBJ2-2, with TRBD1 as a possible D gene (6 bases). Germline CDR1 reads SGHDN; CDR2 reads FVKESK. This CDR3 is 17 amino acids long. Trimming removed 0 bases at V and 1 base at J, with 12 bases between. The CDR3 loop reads CASSQEEDRLNTGELFF. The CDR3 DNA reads TGTGCCAGCAGCCAAGAGGAGGACAGACTGAACACCGGGGAGCTGTTTTTT.

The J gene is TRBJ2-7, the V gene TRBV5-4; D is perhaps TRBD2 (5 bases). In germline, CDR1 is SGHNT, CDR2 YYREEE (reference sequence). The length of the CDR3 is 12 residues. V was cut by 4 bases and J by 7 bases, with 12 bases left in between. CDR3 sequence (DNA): TGTGCCAGCAGCCAACCGGGGATTGAGCAGTACTTC. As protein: CASSQPGIEQYF.

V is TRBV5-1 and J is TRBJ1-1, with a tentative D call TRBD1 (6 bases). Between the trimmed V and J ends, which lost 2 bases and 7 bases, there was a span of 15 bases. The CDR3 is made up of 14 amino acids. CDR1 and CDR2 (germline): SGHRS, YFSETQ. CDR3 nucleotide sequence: TGCGCCAGCAGCTTATATACAGGGCCCCTTGAAGCTTTCTTT. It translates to CASSLYTGPLEAFF.

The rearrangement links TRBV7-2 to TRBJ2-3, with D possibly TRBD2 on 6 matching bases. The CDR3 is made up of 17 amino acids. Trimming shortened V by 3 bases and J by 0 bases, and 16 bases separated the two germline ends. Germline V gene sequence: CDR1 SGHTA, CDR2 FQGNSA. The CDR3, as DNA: TGTGCCAGCAGCTTGCTTTTTGGCGCGGGAAGCACAGATACGCAGTATTTT. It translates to CASSLLFGAGSTDTQYF.

CDR3 region: CAISDRGQSNEKLFF. The CDR3 region has the DNA TGTGCCATCAGTGATAGGGGACAGTCTAATGAAAAACTGTTTTTT. This chain links TRBV10-3 with TRBJ1-4, with TRBD1 matching 7 bases. Per germline, CDR1 ENHRY and CDR2 SYGVKD. The trim removed 3 bases at V and 3 bases at J, leaving 4 bases unmatched. This CDR3 is 15 amino acids long.

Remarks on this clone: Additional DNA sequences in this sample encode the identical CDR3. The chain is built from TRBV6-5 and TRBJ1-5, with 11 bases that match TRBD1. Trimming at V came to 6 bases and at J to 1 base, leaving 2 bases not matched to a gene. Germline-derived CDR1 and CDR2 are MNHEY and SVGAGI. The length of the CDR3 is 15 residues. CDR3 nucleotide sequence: TGTGCCAGCAGGCGGGACAGGGGGAGCAATCAGCCCCAGCATTTT. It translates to CASRRDRGSNQPQHF.

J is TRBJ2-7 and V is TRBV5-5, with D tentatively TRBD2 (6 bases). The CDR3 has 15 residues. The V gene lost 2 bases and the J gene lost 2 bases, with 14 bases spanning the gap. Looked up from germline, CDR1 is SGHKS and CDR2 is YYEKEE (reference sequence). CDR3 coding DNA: TGTGCCAGCAGCTTATCGGCGGGGCTTCCCTACGAGCAGTACTTC. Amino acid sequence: CASSLSAGLPYEQYF.

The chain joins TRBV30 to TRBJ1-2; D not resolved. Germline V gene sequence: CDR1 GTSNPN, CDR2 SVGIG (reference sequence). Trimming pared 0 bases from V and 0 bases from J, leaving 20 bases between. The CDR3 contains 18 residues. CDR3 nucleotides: TGTGCCTGGAGTGTACTACCCCCTCGCGGCGGCCCTAACTATGGCTACACCTTC. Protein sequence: CAWSVLPPRGGPNYGYTF.

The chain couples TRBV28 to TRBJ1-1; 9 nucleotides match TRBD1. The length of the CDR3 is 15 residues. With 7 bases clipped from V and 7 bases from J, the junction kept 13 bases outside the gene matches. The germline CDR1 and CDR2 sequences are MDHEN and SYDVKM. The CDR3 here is CASNELDRGVREAFF. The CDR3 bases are TGTGCCAGCAATGAATTGGACAGGGGAGTTCGTGAAGCTTTCTTT.

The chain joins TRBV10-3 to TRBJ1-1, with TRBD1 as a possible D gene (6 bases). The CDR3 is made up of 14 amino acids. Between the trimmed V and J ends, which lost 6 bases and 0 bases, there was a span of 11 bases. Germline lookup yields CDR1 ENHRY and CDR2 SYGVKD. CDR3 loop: CAIRLTGLNTEAFF. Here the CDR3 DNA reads TGTGCCATCAGGCTGACAGGTTTGAACACTGAAGCTTTCTTT.

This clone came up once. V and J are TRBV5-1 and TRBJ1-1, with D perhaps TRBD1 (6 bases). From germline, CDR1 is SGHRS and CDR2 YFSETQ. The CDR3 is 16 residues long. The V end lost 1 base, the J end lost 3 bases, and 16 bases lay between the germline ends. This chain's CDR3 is CASSLSGGQFYTEAFF. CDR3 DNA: TGCGCCAGCAGCTTGTCCGGGGGGCAGTTTTACACTGAAGCTTTCTTT.

CDR3 residues: CASSLTGQGRETQYF. The CDR3, as DNA: TGCGCCAGCAGCTTGACGGGACAGGGAAGAGAGACCCAGTACTTC. The V call is TRBV5-1, the J call TRBJ2-5; 9 nucleotides line up with TRBD1. This CDR3 contains 15 residues. Looked up from germline, CDR1 is SGHRS and CDR2 is YFSETQ. V dropped 1 base and J dropped 4; count of bases not matched to a gene: 5.

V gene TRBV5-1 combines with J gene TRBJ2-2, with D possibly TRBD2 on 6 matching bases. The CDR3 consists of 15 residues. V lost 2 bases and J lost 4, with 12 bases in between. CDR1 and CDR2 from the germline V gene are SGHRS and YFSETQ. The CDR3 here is CASSFGVGGTGELFF. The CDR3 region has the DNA TGCGCCAGCAGCTTCGGGGTGGGAGGCACCGGGGAGCTGTTTTTT.

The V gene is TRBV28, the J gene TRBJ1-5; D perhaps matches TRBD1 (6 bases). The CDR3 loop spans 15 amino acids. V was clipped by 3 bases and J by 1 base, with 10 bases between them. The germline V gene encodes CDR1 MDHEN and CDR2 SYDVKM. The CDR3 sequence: CASSFQGMSNQPQHF. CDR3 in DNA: TGTGCCAGCAGTTTCCAGGGGATGAGCAATCAGCCCCAGCATTTT.

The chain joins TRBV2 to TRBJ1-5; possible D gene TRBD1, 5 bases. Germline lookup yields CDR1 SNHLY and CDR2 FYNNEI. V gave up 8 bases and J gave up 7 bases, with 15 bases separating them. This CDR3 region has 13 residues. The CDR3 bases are TGTGCCAGCGATTTTGGGGGGTTCCAGCCCCAGCATTTT. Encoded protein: CASDFGGFQPQHF.

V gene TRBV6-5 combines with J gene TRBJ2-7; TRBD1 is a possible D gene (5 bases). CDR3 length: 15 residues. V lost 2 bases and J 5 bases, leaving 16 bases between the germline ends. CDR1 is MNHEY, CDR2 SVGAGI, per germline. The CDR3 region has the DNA TGTGCCAGCAGTTACGTTCAGGGAAAGTCCCACGAGCAGTACTTC. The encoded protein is CASSYVQGKSHEQYF.

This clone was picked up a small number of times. CDR3 in amino acids: CASSFYRRQGEGDQPQHF. The CDR3 bases are TGTGCCAGCAGTTTTTATAGGAGACAGGGAGAAGGGGATCAGCCCCAGCATTTT. This sequence joins TRBV27 and TRBJ1-5; 7 nucleotides match TRBD1. The junction had 16 bases not matched to a gene; V was cut back by 3 bases and J by 5 bases. The germline V gene encodes CDR1 MNHEY and CDR2 SMNVEV (reference sequence). This CDR3 is 18 amino acids long.

The CDR3 reads CASSLWDRAQETQYF. The CDR3 DNA is TGTGCCAGCAGCTTATGGGACAGAGCCCAAGAGACCCAGTACTTC. The chain couples TRBV7-9 to TRBJ2-5, with 7 bases lining up with TRBD1. V shed 2 bases and J 1 base; nucleotides not matched to a gene: 4. Germline CDR1 is SEHNR and CDR2 is FQNEAQ (reference sequence). CDR3 length: 15 amino acids.

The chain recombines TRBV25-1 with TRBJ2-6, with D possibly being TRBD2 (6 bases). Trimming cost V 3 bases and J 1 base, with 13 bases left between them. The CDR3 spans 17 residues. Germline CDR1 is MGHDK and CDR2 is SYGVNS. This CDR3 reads CASSEGGRLSGANVLTF. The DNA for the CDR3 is TGTGCCAGCAGTGAGGGGGGACGGTTATCTGGGGCCAACGTCCTGACTTTC.

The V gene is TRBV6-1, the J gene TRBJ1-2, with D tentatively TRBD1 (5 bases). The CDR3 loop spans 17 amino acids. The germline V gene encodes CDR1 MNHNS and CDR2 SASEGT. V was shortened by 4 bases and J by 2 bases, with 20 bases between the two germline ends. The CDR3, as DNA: TGTGCCAGCAGTGGCCCTCCAGGGTCGAACTTAAACTATGGCTACACCTTC. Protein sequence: CASSGPPGSNLNYGYTF.